These 14 T cell receptor beta chains came from one sample sequenced in a study of Ad26.COV2.S vaccination and SARS-CoV-2 variants. Profiled with immunoSEQ multiplex PCR; TCRdb holds only in-frame clones, not every one. Of 300,000 to 450,000 clones in the sample, 85% were seen once. Treatment reported: around 19 received Ad26.COV2.S at low or high dose, single or two shots; about 5 received placebo; per-sample allocation not given. After the first vaccine or placebo injection, samples were drawn on day 63. The sequencing used peripheral blood, collected in a trial of Ad26.COV2.S vaccine versus placebo. The receptor source for this set is a person aged 18-65 years who received the Ad26.COV2.S COVID-19 vaccine or a placebo.

This clone was detected a few times. The V call is TRBV6-2 or TRBV6-3, the J call TRBJ1-5; D is unresolved. CDR1 is MNHEY and CDR2 is SVGEGT in the germline V gene. V lost 5 bases, J lost 0 bases, and 2 bases lay in between. The CDR3 spans 12 residues. Here the CDR3 reads CASSISNQPQHF. The DNA of the CDR3 is TGTGCCAGCAGTATTAGCAATCAGCCCCAGCATTTT.

The genes are TRBV6-5 and TRBJ2-3, with unresolved D. Germline CDR1 and CDR2: MNHEY and SVGAGI. V lost 6 bases and J lost 2, with 12 bases in between. The CDR3 spans 14 residues. The CDR3: CASRVTGLTDTQYF. CDR3 nucleotides: TGTGCCAGCAGGGTAACGGGCCTCACAGATACGCAGTATTTT.

J is TRBJ1-4 and V is TRBV11-2; TRBD1 might be the D (6 bases). Germline V CDR1 and CDR2: SGHAT, FQNNGV. Deletions cut 1 base from V and 8 bases from J, with 14 bases between. This CDR3 spans 15 amino acids. The CDR3 protein is CASSLASRGYEKLFF. For the CDR3, the DNA is TGTGCCAGCAGCTTAGCGTCCAGGGGATACGAAAAACTGTTTTTT.

By its share, this clone is medium-sized. This chain connects TRBV6-5 to TRBJ2-7, with D tentatively TRBD1 (5 bases). Between the trimmed V and J ends, which lost 4 bases and 6 bases, there was a span of 13 bases. The V gene's germline CDR1 is MNHEY and CDR2 SVGAGI. The CDR3 covers 13 residues. The CDR3 DNA is TGTGCCAGCAGTTCGTTCGGACAAGGCGAGCAGTACTTC. It specifies CASSSFGQGEQYF.

CDR3 DNA sequence: TGTGCCAGCAGCGTAGATTACAATCAGCCCCAGCATTTT. Amino acid sequence: CASSVDYNQPQHF. The genes are TRBV9 and TRBJ1-5; no definite D call. Germline loops: CDR1 SGDLS, CDR2 YYNGEE. V dropped 0 bases and J dropped 3 bases, with 4 bases sitting between them. The CDR3 spans 13 residues.

V is TRBV28 and J is TRBJ1-2, with 7 bases identical to TRBD1. CDR1 and CDR2 (germline): MDHEN, SYDVKM. CDR3 length equals 12 residues. V was clipped by 7 bases and J by 6 bases; unmatched bases: 5. CDR3 amino acids: CASTGQIDGYTF. For the CDR3, the DNA is TGTGCCAGCACGGGACAGATCGATGGCTACACCTTC.

This chain links TRBV14 with TRBJ2-5; 7 bases are shared with TRBD1. In germline, CDR1 is SGHDN, CDR2 FVKESK. V was clipped by 3 bases and J by 2 bases; unmatched bases: 6. This CDR3 has 15 residues. The CDR3 region has the DNA TGTGCCAGCAGCCACCGAAGGGGGCCACAAGAGACCCAGTACTTC. Translation: CASSHRRGPQETQYF.

This clone appeared once. The chain carries TRBV2 and TRBJ1-2; 8 bases are a match to TRBD1. Looked up from germline, CDR1 is SNHLY and CDR2 is FYNNEI. The CDR3 runs to 14 residues. The V gene end was trimmed by 3 bases and the J gene end by 6 bases; junction bases not matched to a gene: 6. The CDR3 spells CASSDSTGEHGYTF. The CDR3, as DNA: TGTGCCAGCAGTGATTCGACAGGGGAACATGGCTACACCTTC. The whole variable domain, remainder taken from reference TRBV2 and TRBJ1-2, is EPEVTQTPSHQVTQMGQEVILRCVPISNHLYFYWYRQILGQKVEFLVSFYNNEISEKSEIFDDQFSVERPDGSNFTLKIRSTKLEDSAMYFCASSDSTGEHGYTFGSGTRLTVV.

V gene TRBV6-5 combines with J gene TRBJ2-7; no reliable D call. The ends were cut back, 6 bases at V and 2 bases at J, with 14 bases in the middle. The germline gives CDR1 MNHEY, CDR2 SVGAGI. This CDR3 region has 14 residues. The CDR3 region is CASRPPGFPYEQYF. CDR3 coding DNA: TGTGCCAGCAGGCCCCCGGGTTTTCCCTACGAGCAGTACTTC.

The V gene is TRBV10-3, the J gene TRBJ2-1; D is uncertain. The CDR3 has 15 amino acids. Per germline, CDR1 ENHRY and CDR2 SYGVKD. V lost 0 bases and J lost 7, with 13 bases in between. The CDR3 reads CAISESGFSRNEQFF. DNA for the CDR3: TGTGCCATCAGTGAGTCAGGGTTCTCGCGGAATGAGCAGTTCTTC.

The chain couples TRBV11-2 to TRBJ1-5, with D uncertain. The germline V gene has CDR1 SGHAT and CDR2 FQNNGV. The germline V and J ends were trimmed by 5 bases and 4 bases, with 12 bases remaining between them. There are 14 residues in the CDR3. This CDR3 reads CASSEGTANQPQHF. In nucleotides, the CDR3 is TGTGCCAGCAGCGAGGGTACAGCGAATCAGCCCCAGCATTTT.

CDR3 nucleotide sequence: TGCGCCAGCAGCCAAGGGGCTACAGGGGCAGATACGCAGTATTTT. Encoded protein: CASSQGATGADTQYF. V and J are TRBV4-3 and TRBJ2-3, with 7 bases identical to TRBD1. The CDR3 sequence is 15 residues long. The germline V gene encodes CDR1 LGHNA and CDR2 YSLEER. V lost 1 base to trimming and J lost 4 bases; unmatched junction nucleotides: 5.

The genes are TRBV5-1 and TRBJ2-1, with 15 bases matching TRBD2. Germline CDR1 is SGHRS and CDR2 is YFSETQ. The length of the CDR3 is 17 residues. Unmatched junction bases numbered 7, after V lost 0 bases and J lost 9 bases. As DNA, the CDR3 is TGCGCCAGCAGCTTGGCCAGTGGGACTAGCGGGAGGAGTGAGCAGTTCTTC. This translates into CASSLASGTSGRSEQFF. The entire variable domain, with the rest obtained from reference TRBV5-1 and TRBJ2-1, is as follows: KAGVTQTPRYLIKTRGQQVTLSCSPISGHRSVSWYQQTPGQGLQFLFEYFSETQRNKGNFPGRFSGRQFSNSRSEMNVSTLELGDSALYLCASSLASGTSGRSEQFFGPGTRLTVL.

This clone was counted many times. The rearrangement uses TRBV4-1 and TRBJ1-2; D not resolved. V gave up 6 bases and J gave up 9 bases, with 14 bases separating them. The CDR3 contains 12 residues. CDR1 is MGHRA and CDR2 is YSYEKL in the germline V gene. The CDR3 protein is CASRDYGYSYTF. The DNA for the CDR3 is TGCGCCAGCAGAGATTATGGCTACAGCTACACCTTC.